Listed here is a single TCR beta chain. The V segment lost 5 bases and the J segment 4 bases; nucleotides outside the gene matches: 19. The germline CDR1 and CDR2 sequences are MNHEY and SMNVEV (reference sequence). This CDR3 comprises 19 residues. This record belongs to a study of blood T cell repertoires in COVID-19. Whole-study context: PBMCs, B-cell-depleted T cells, or T cells were the source of the cDNA or gDNA that made up the material.

How the authors handled the data: Reference gene primers were amplified, and this amplification served to estimate nucleated cell counts. Produced via immunoSEQ multiplex PCR; TCRdb's table is partial and in-frame only. V, J and clone size were drawn from that table, and D and trimming were deduced from the DNA. The sample includes approximately 250,000 clones, more than 75% seen only once; the top ten take 5% to 6%. Patients at the Seattle site were enrolled during active infection and followed longitudinally. The chain couples TRBV27 to TRBJ2-3, with 9 bases that match TRBD2. The TCR was taken from a woman older than 75 with COVID-19, enrolled during active disease. The sequencing input was peripheral blood. The CDR3 DNA follows: TGTGCCAGCAGTCCTCTCGCGGGGGGGTTCTTACCCTTTTCAGATACGCAGTATTTT. It yields the protein CASSPLAGGFLPFSDTQYF.